The 9 T cell receptor beta chains reported below all come from one sample, sequenced in a study of cytomegalovirus exposure and HLA in healthy donors (dated by TCRdb to about 2017). Library preparation employed the immunoSEQ multiplex PCR assay. The multiplex PCR relied on a mix of 60 forward primers for TCR Vbeta segments and 13 reverse primers for TCR Jbeta segments. TCRdb re-hosts the immuneACCESS table, in-frame sequences only. Its copies lack some clones; in the studies checked, an unresolved V gene accounts for under half of them, and the cause for the rest is not known. The sample has approximately 280,000 clones on record, about 90% of them singletons. The ten largest clones capture approximately 2.2% of the sample. Sequencing input: PBMCs. These receptors were taken from a woman between 18 and 30 years old in good health and CMV-seronegative.

This chain joins TRBV7-3 and TRBJ1-1; possibly TRBD1 for D (5 bases). The germline V gene has CDR1 SGHTA and CDR2 FQGTGA. This CDR3 spans 13 amino acids. Trimming removed 1 base at V and 5 bases at J, with 8 bases between. CDR3 sequence: CASSLISGTEAFF. In DNA form, the CDR3 reads TGTGCCAGCAGCTTAATCTCAGGGACTGAAGCTTTCTTT.

The V and J genes are TRBV6-6 and TRBJ2-5; D remains unclear. The germline V gene has CDR1 MNHNY and CDR2 SVGAGI (reference sequence). The germline V and J ends were trimmed by 2 bases and 4 bases, with 11 bases remaining between them. This CDR3 is 14 amino acids long. The CDR3: CASSYLGTRETQYF. The CDR3 nucleotides are TGTGCCAGCAGTTACCTAGGAACACGAGAGACCCAGTACTTC.

The rearrangement links TRBV28 to TRBJ2-2; 10 nucleotides match TRBD1. V lost 9 bases, J lost 4 bases, and 11 bases stayed unmatched. CDR1 MDHEN and CDR2 SYDVKM come from the germline V gene. The CDR3 is 16 residues long. The CDR3 DNA reads TGTGCCAGTACATTACCCGGGACAGGGGTCACCGGGGAGCTGTTTTTT. Protein: CASTLPGTGVTGELFF.

The chain recombines TRBV30 with TRBJ1-3; D is unclear. The ends were cut back, 2 bases at V and 2 bases at J, with 7 bases in the middle. This CDR3 is 13 amino acids long. Germline V gene lookup returns CDR1 GTSNPN and CDR2 SVGIG (reference sequence). The CDR3 reads CAWSPSTGNTIYF. Written as DNA, the CDR3 is TGTGCCTGGAGTCCCTCTACTGGAAACACCATATATTTT.

On this clone: One end of the junction is discordant with germline, which a read error may explain. The J gene is TRBJ1-1, the V gene TRBV5-1, with D possibly TRBD1 on 5 matching bases. Germline-derived CDR1 and CDR2 are SGHRS and YFSETQ. The length of the CDR3 is 15 residues. The CDR3 nucleotides are TGCACCAGCAGCTCACAGGCACCTCAGAACACTGAAGCTTTCTTT. This sequence encodes CTSSSQAPQNTEAFF. The full variable domain, completed using reference TRBV5-1 and TRBJ1-1, is KAGVTQTPRYLIKTRGQQVTLSCSPISGHRSVSWYQQTPGQGLQFLFEYFSETQRNKGNFPGRFSGRQFSNSRSEMNVSTLELGDSALYLCTSSSQAPQNTEAFFGQGTRLTVV.

The V call is TRBV5-1, the J call TRBJ2-2; D unresolved. The CDR3 runs 13 residues. CDR1 SGHRS and CDR2 YFSETQ come from the germline V gene. The V end was cut by 0 bases, the J end by 6 bases, with 6 bases between. The CDR3 sequence: CASSLVAPGELFF. The DNA for the CDR3 is TGCGCCAGCAGCTTGGTAGCCCCCGGGGAGCTGTTTTTT.

The chain couples TRBV10-2 to TRBJ1-2; D not certain. V was trimmed by 3 bases and J by 2 bases, leaving 7 bases between them. The CDR3 sequence is 13 residues long. Germline CDR1 and CDR2: WSHSY and SAAADI. CDR3 in amino acids: CASSDGKNYGYTF. Written as DNA, the CDR3 is TGCGCCAGCAGTGATGGCAAGAACTATGGCTACACCTTC.

CDR3 sequence (DNA): TGTGCCAGCAGCAAAGGAGGCCAGGGACAAGAGACCCAGTACTTC. Amino acid sequence: CASSKGGQGQETQYF. The chain recombines TRBV21-1 with TRBJ2-5; TRBD1, the D gene given by the table, was not confirmed from the DNA. TRBV21-1 is a known pseudogene. This CDR3 is 15 amino acids long.

This clone was recorded only once. This chain uses TRBV29-1 with TRBJ1-2; D gene ambiguous. The germline CDR1 and CDR2 sequences are SQVTM and ANQGSEA. This CDR3 comprises 14 residues. V was trimmed by 4 bases and J by 5 bases, leaving 17 bases between them. The CDR3 sequence is CSVGGGWAGYGYTF. Here the CDR3 DNA reads TGCAGCGTTGGGGGAGGGTGGGCAGGTTATGGCTACACCTTC.